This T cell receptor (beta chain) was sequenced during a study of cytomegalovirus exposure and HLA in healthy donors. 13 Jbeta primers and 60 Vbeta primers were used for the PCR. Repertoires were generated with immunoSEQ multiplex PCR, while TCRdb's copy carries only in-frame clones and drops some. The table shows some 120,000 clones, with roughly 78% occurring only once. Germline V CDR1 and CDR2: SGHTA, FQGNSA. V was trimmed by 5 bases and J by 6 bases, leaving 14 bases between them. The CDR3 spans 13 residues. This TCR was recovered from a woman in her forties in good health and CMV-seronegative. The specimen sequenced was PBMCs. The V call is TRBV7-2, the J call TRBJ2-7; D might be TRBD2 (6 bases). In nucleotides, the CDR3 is TGTGCCAGCAGCGCCAGACTAGTAAGCGAGCAGTACTTC. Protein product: CASSARLVSEQYF.